This passage covers 30 T cell receptor beta chains from one sample sequenced in a study of low-dose radiotherapy and immunotherapy resistance in tumors. cDNA synthesis used a TRAV/TRBV-specific primer set for both chains. TCR amplification ran approximately 20 PCR cycles using constant-region and V-primer adapter primers. TCRdb fed the reads into MiXCR, producing one record per CDR3 protein. The repertoire holds 65,000 to 90,000 distinct CDR3 sequences, approximately 17% seen once, with over 4.5% in the top ten. Indicated time point: before trial treatment. Sample: PBMCs, taken before treatment. The receptors originated from a male donor with prostate cancer.

The chain uses TRBV19 and TRBJ2-1, with 9 bases aligning to TRBD2. The CDR3 has 19 amino acids. Losses at the gene ends were 4 bases for V and 6 bases for J; bases not matched to a gene: 19. Germline V lookup: CDR1 LNHDA, CDR2 SQIVND (reference sequence). The CDR3 spells CASSTRGLAPIAGVNEQFF. The DNA for the CDR3 is TGTGCCAGTAGTACCAGGGGGTTAGCCCCTATAGCGGGAGTCAATGAGCAGTTCTTC. The full variable domain, completed using reference TRBV19 and TRBJ2-1, is DGGITQSPKYLFRKEGQNVTLSCEQNLNHDAMYWYRQDPGQGLRLIYYSQIVNDFQKGDIAEGYSVSREKKESFPLTVTSAQKNPTAFYLCASSTRGLAPIAGVNEQFFGPGTRLTVL.

This clonotype was recorded at least ten times. As DNA, the CDR3 is TGCGCCAGCAGCTTGTACGTTAGCAAGGACACTGAAGCTTTCTTT. Translated, it gives CASSLYVSKDTEAFF. The rearrangement joins TRBV5-1 to TRBJ1-1; D gene ambiguous. V lost 1 base and J 3 bases, leaving 13 bases between the germline ends. CDR1 is SGHRS, CDR2 YFSETQ, per germline. There are 15 residues in the CDR3.

This clonotype was detected ten times or more. This rearrangement joins TRBV20-1 to TRBJ2-3, with D unclear. The germline V gene has CDR1 DFQATT and CDR2 SNEGSKA (reference sequence). The CDR3 is made up of 15 amino acids. Trimming removed 1 base at V and 0 bases at J, with 11 bases between. The DNA for the CDR3 is TGCAGTGCTAGAGTTCCCCTTCTAAGCACAGATACGCAGTATTTT. Translated: CSARVPLLSTDTQYF.

On this clonotype: A far larger clone lies a single base away; this is likely a read error. V usage is TRBV6-2 or TRBV6-3 and J usage is TRBJ1-5; D is perhaps TRBD1 (5 bases). CDR3 length: 16 amino acids. Trimming left V 6 bases short and J 1 base short, with 16 bases between. Germline CDR1 is MNHEY and CDR2 is SVGEGT. CDR3 DNA sequence: TGTGCCAGCAGCAGGGCAGGGCACTCGAGCAATCAGCCCCAGCATTTT. Its translation: CASSRAGHSSNQPQHF.

This clonotype was counted only a few times. It is unclear where the CDR3 begins or ends on the DNA, so no DNA is shown, and the CDR3 is as TCRdb lists it. This rearrangement joins TRBV18 to TRBJ2-2; the table's D call, TRBD1, has no DNA check behind it. The CDR3 totals 14 residues, both ends included. Germline lookup yields CDR1 KGHSH and CDR2 LQKENI. CDR3 sequence reads: CASSPGVTGELFFF.

This clonotype came up many times. The V gene is TRBV28, the J gene TRBJ2-3; D not resolved. The CDR3 is made up of 12 amino acids. Germline V gene sequence: CDR1 MDHEN, CDR2 SYDVKM. Trimming shortened V by 3 bases and J by 12 bases, and 13 bases separated the two germline ends. As DNA, the CDR3 is TGTGCCAGCAGTTTGCCAATAAATATTCAGTATTTT. Translation gives CASSLPINIQYF.

This clonotype was counted ten times or more. V gene TRBV7-9 combines with J gene TRBJ2-5, with D perhaps matching TRBD2 (7 bases). The germline V gene has CDR1 SEHNR and CDR2 FQNEAQ (reference sequence). V was shortened by 2 bases and J by 3 bases, with 16 bases between the two germline ends. The CDR3 is 16 amino acids. CDR3 region: CASSLTFGGAEETQYF. The CDR3 DNA sequence: TGTGCCAGCAGCTTAACATTTGGGGGGGCAGAAGAGACCCAGTACTTC.

The table lists this clonotype with many counts. This sequence joins TRBV14 and TRBJ2-1, with D perhaps TRBD2 (6 bases). CDR3 size: 18 residues. V was shortened by 3 bases and J by 0 bases, with 18 bases between the two germline ends. CDR1 is SGHDN, CDR2 FVKESK, per germline. CDR3 DNA: TGTGCCAGCAGCCATCGTCTTTCGGGAGAGAGCTCCTACAATGAGCAGTTCTTC. Its protein is CASSHRLSGESSYNEQFF.

This clonotype was seen many times. This chain connects TRBV19 to TRBJ2-2, with D perhaps matching TRBD2 (6 bases). Deletions cut 1 base from V and 5 bases from J, with 14 bases between. Per the germline V gene, CDR1 is LNHDA and CDR2 is SQIVND (reference sequence). This CDR3 region has 16 residues. In DNA form, the CDR3 reads TGTGCCAGTAGTATAGTTTTGCAGACTAGGACCGGGGAGCTGTTTTTT. Translation: CASSIVLQTRTGELFF.

In this sample, this clonotype turned up many times. The chain joins TRBV29-1 to TRBJ2-1; 8 positions match TRBD1. CDR3 length: 13 residues. Germline V gene sequence: CDR1 SQVTM, CDR2 ANQGSEA. J lost 8 bases, V lost 6 bases, and 9 bases had no gene match. The CDR3 nucleotides are TGCAGCGTAGGGGACAGGAGCCTTTATGAGCAGTTCTTC. Protein product: CSVGDRSLYEQFF.

V and J are TRBV2 and TRBJ2-7; D is unresolved. The CDR3 covers 13 residues. The germline gives CDR1 SNHLY, CDR2 FYNNEI. Trimming removed 2 bases from V and 4 bases from J, with 9 bases in between. The DNA of the CDR3 is TGTGCCAGCAGTGAACAGGCCATGTACGAGCAGTACTTC. Its protein product is CASSEQAMYEQYF.

Many counts were recorded for this clonotype. V usage is TRBV27 and J usage is TRBJ2-3, with TRBD2 identical over 7 bases. Germline values: CDR1 MNHEY, CDR2 SMNVEV (reference sequence). V gave up 4 bases and J gave up 5 bases; unmatched junction bases: 9. CDR3 length: 15 residues. This chain's CDR3 is CASSWANSGQDTQYF. The CDR3 DNA reads as TGTGCCAGCAGTTGGGCAAATAGCGGGCAAGATACGCAGTATTTT.

Ten or more counts support this clonotype. The rearrangement uses TRBV27 and TRBJ2-1; D is ambiguous. V lost 7 bases to trimming and J lost 6 bases, with 16 bases between them. CDR3 length: 14 amino acids. Germline CDR1 and CDR2: MNHEY and SMNVEV (reference sequence). The DNA for the CDR3 is TGTGCCAGCATGCGTGGTCAGGTTGGCAATGAGCAGTTCTTC. Protein product: CASMRGQVGNEQFF.

This clonotype has only a few counts. The chain combines TRBV30 with TRBJ2-3; D possibly corresponds to TRBD2 (7 bases). There are 14 residues in the CDR3. V was trimmed by 3 bases and J by 2 bases, leaving 12 bases between them. Germline CDR1 GTSNPN, CDR2 SVGIG (reference sequence). This CDR3 is CAWSGGRPTDTQYF. In nucleotides, the CDR3 is TGTGCCTGGAGCGGGGGGCGGCCCACAGATACGCAGTATTTT.

The chain has TRBV6-5 and TRBJ2-3; a weak D match, TRBD2 (5 bases). The germline CDR1 and CDR2 sequences are MNHEY and SVGAGI. The CDR3 consists of 15 residues. With 4 bases removed from V and 0 bases from J, the gap between germline ends came to 11 bases. The CDR3 here is CASSLRTASTDTQYF. The CDR3 DNA sequence: TGTGCCAGCAGTTTGCGGACTGCCAGCACAGATACGCAGTATTTT.

This chain connects TRBV13 to TRBJ2-1; 11 bases are shared with TRBD2. V trimming: 6 bases; J trimming: 6 bases; junction bases outside the gene matches: 13. This CDR3 region has 17 residues. Germline values: CDR1 PRHDT, CDR2 FYEKMQ (reference sequence). CDR3 region: CASSEVLSLAGGNEQFF. The DNA of the CDR3 is TGTGCCAGCAGTGAAGTATTATCCCTAGCGGGGGGCAATGAGCAGTTCTTC. Looking up the rest from reference TRBV13 and TRBJ2-1 gives the full variable domain: AAGVIQSPRHLIKEKRETATLKCYPIPRHDTVYWYQQGPGQDPQFLISFYEKMQSDKGSIPDRFSAQQFSDYHSELNMSSLELGDSALYFCASSEVLSLAGGNEQFFGPGTRLTVL.

Many counts were recorded for this clonotype. The V call is TRBV18, the J call TRBJ2-2; weak D call: TRBD1 (6 bases). V was pared by 5 bases and J by 4 bases, with 8 bases between. This CDR3 comprises 13 residues. Per germline, CDR1 KGHSH and CDR2 LQKENI. The CDR3 protein is CASSAQGTGELFF. The CDR3 bases are TGTGCCAGCTCAGCACAGGGCACCGGGGAGCTGTTTTTT. Filled out from reference TRBV18 and TRBJ2-2, the complete variable domain reads NAGVMQNPRHLVRRRGQEARLRCSPMKGHSHVYWYRQLPEEGLKFMVYLQKENIIDESGMPKERFSAEFPKEGPSILRIQQVVRGDSAAYFCASSAQGTGELFFGEGSRLTVL.

This clonotype was counted a single time. The chain has TRBV3-1 and TRBJ2-1, with 13 bases fitting TRBD2. The CDR3 length is 16 residues. After removal of 6 bases from V and 7 bases from J, the junction contained 9 bases not matched to a gene. Germline CDR1 LGHDT, CDR2 YNNKEL (reference sequence). CDR3 DNA: TGTGCCAGCAGGGGAACTAGCGGGGGGGCCGTAAATGAGCAGTTCTTC. This codes for CASRGTSGGAVNEQFF.

This clonotype was detected many times. This chain joins TRBV20-1 and TRBJ2-5; unclear D gene. V gave up 2 bases and J gave up 10 bases, with 11 bases separating them. The CDR3 extends over 11 amino acids. Germline CDR1 is DFQATT and CDR2 is SNEGSKA (reference sequence). CDR3 coding DNA: TGCAGTGCTAGACCTGGGGAAGGCCAGTACTTC. Translated, it gives CSARPGEGQYF.

This clonotype occurred many times. The V call is TRBV6-2 or TRBV6-3, the J call TRBJ2-7; TRBD2 aligns across 7 bases. Germline CDR1 MNHEY, CDR2 SVGEGT. V dropped 8 bases and J dropped 3; count of bases not matched to a gene: 13. This CDR3 contains 15 residues. The CDR3 sequence is CASSTAGTGHYEQYF. The CDR3 bases are TGTGCCAGCTCGACAGCGGGGACGGGGCACTACGAGCAGTACTTC.

This clonotype has ten or more counts. The V gene is TRBV10-3, the J gene TRBJ2-2; D gene ambiguous. Germline V CDR1 and CDR2: ENHRY, SYGVKD. The V gene lost 10 bases and the J gene lost 1 base, with 10 bases spanning the gap. There are 13 residues in the CDR3. The CDR3 is CATAPENTGELFF. The CDR3, as DNA: TGTGCCACCGCCCCGGAGAACACCGGGGAGCTGTTTTTT.

This clonotype was observed at least ten times. The chain recombines TRBV19 with TRBJ2-7; no clear D gene. This CDR3 is built from 15 residues. With 3 bases removed from V and 3 bases from J, the gap between germline ends came to 15 bases. The V gene's germline CDR1 is LNHDA and CDR2 SQIVND (reference sequence). Written as DNA, the CDR3 is TGTGCCAGTAGTATGATCCACGACCCAGACTACGAGCAGTACTTC. Its protein is CASSMIHDPDYEQYF.

The table lists this clonotype with many counts. V is TRBV20-1 and J is TRBJ2-5; TRBD2 agrees at 10 bases. With 6 bases clipped from V and 4 bases from J, the junction kept 8 bases outside the gene matches. The germline V gene has CDR1 DFQATT and CDR2 SNEGSKA (reference sequence). The CDR3 runs to 14 residues. CDR3 in amino acids: CSAPVSGRPETQYF. The CDR3 region has the DNA TGCAGTGCCCCGGTTAGCGGGAGGCCAGAGACCCAGTACTTC.

This clonotype has ten or more counts. This rearrangement joins TRBV5-4 to TRBJ2-1, with 15 bases matching TRBD2. Germline lookup yields CDR1 SGHNT and CDR2 YYREEE (reference sequence). The CDR3 length is 16 residues. V dropped 4 bases and J dropped 8; count of bases not matched to a gene: 7. The CDR3 sequence is CASSRGLAGGQDEQFF. The CDR3 nucleotides read TGTGCCAGCAGCCGGGGACTAGCGGGAGGTCAAGATGAGCAGTTCTTC.

This clonotype was found many times. V usage is TRBV2 and J usage is TRBJ1-1; no definite D call. V was cut by 5 bases and J by 1 base, with 5 bases left in between. Germline V CDR1 and CDR2: SNHLY, FYNNEI. This CDR3 region has 12 residues. The CDR3 here is CASSQRNTEAFF. The CDR3 DNA is TGTGCCAGCAGTCAACGGAACACTGAAGCTTTCTTT.

In this sample, this clonotype turned up many times. The chain combines TRBV7-8 with TRBJ2-1, with 9 bases aligning to TRBD2. CDR1 and CDR2 from the germline V gene are SGHVS and FQNEAQ. The ends lost 3 bases at V and 9 bases at J; junction bases unmatched: 9. The CDR3 runs 15 residues. CDR3 loop: CASSFSSGGMVEQFF. CDR3 sequence (DNA): TGTGCCAGCAGCTTCTCGAGCGGGGGGATGGTTGAGCAGTTCTTC.

In this sample, this clonotype turned up many times. This rearrangement joins TRBV12-3 or TRBV12-4 to TRBJ1-1; D gene unclear. The CDR3 consists of 13 residues. V lost 8 bases to trimming and J lost 5 bases, with 15 bases between them. The CDR3: CASGTAIRTEAFF. CDR3 in DNA: TGTGCCAGCGGCACGGCGATTCGTACTGAAGCTTTCTTT.

Points on this clonotype: A far larger clone is just one base off, so this is likely a read error. V usage is TRBV7-6 and J usage is TRBJ2-3; 7 bases match TRBD2. The V segment lost 5 bases and the J segment 3 bases; nucleotides outside the gene matches: 14. The CDR3 spans 17 residues. In germline, CDR1 is SGHVS, CDR2 FNYEAQ. The CDR3 region is CASSPGWGLSRTDTQYF. CDR3 coding DNA: TGTGCCAGCAGCCCTGGGTGGGGACTAAGTCGGACAGATACGCAGTATTTT.

This clonotype was found many times. The chain recombines TRBV11-1 with TRBJ2-1; D unresolved. Germline V gene sequence: CDR1 SGHAT, CDR2 FQDESV (reference sequence). The V end lost 2 bases, the J end lost 3 bases, and 14 bases lay between the germline ends. The CDR3 is 16 residues long. CDR3 residues: CASSLPSGAYYNEQFF. DNA for the CDR3: TGTGCCAGCAGCTTACCCTCAGGTGCCTACTACAATGAGCAGTTCTTC.

In this sample, this clonotype turned up many times. The chain carries TRBV6-2 or TRBV6-3 and TRBJ2-1, with 9 nucleotides matching TRBD2. Trimming removed 8 bases from V and 9 bases from J; junction bases left unmatched: 11. The CDR3 length is 14 residues. Germline CDR1 reads MNHEY; CDR2 reads SVGEGT. In DNA, the CDR3 is TGTGCCAGCGGCCTAGCGGGATCTGAGGCTGAGCAGTTCTTC. This translates into CASGLAGSEAEQFF.